These 27 T cell receptor beta chains were all obtained from the same sample, sequenced in a study of shared clonotypes between healthy human individuals. Assay: immunoSEQ multiplex PCR; the TCRdb copy retains only in-frame clones and omits some. This sample has roughly 2,500,000 clones, with 90% to 95% found just once. Sequenced sample: naive CD4+ T cells from PBMCs. Subset in this sample: CD45RA+ positively selected. The receptors were gathered from a man younger than 30 in good health. Some clones in this sample may be carry-over from other donors' samples.

A word on this clone: Different DNA sequences within this sample yield the same CDR3. The gene calls are TRBV9 and TRBJ2-2; no reliable D call. The CDR3 loop spans 12 amino acids. V shed 2 bases and J shed 7 bases, with 6 bases lying between them. Germline V gives CDR1 SGDLS, CDR2 YYNGEE. The CDR3 sequence is CASSVVFGELFF. The DNA for the CDR3 is TGTGCCAGCAGCGTGGTGTTCGGGGAGCTGTTTTTT.

The V and J genes are TRBV6-1 and TRBJ1-3, with D hard to call. V dropped 0 bases and J dropped 5 bases, with 5 bases sitting between them. CDR1 MNHNS and CDR2 SASEGT come from the germline V gene. CDR3 length: 13 residues. Written as DNA, the CDR3 is TGTGCCAGCAGTGAAGCGCTTCGAAACACCATATATTTT. Its translation: CASSEALRNTIYF.

This clone was counted a single time. The J gene is TRBJ2-5, the V gene TRBV18; D not certain. There are 14 residues in the CDR3. The V end was cut by 2 bases, the J end by 11 bases, with 18 bases between. The V gene's germline CDR1 is KGHSH and CDR2 LQKENI. The CDR3 region is CASSPGVGLREQYF. CDR3 nucleotide sequence: TGTGCCAGCTCACCAGGGGTTGGGCTCCGAGAGCAGTACTTC.

This chain connects TRBV28 to TRBJ1-1; the D gene is possibly TRBD1 (5 bases). The V and J ends lost 6 bases and 0 bases respectively, with 11 bases between them. The CDR3 covers 14 residues. Germline CDR1 is MDHEN and CDR2 is SYDVKM. The CDR3 bases are TGTGCCAGCAGCCCCCCGGGACTGAACACTGAAGCTTTCTTT. It codes for CASSPPGLNTEAFF.

The chain joins TRBV28 to TRBJ2-2, with 8 bases fitting TRBD2. Germline assignment: CDR1 MDHEN and CDR2 SYDVKM. The CDR3 has 16 amino acids. After removal of 7 bases from V and 1 base from J, the junction contained 8 bases not matched to a gene. CDR3 sequence (DNA): TGTGCCAGCACCCTGGGACTAGGCGGGAACACCGGGGAGCTGTTTTTT. As protein: CASTLGLGGNTGELFF.

This rearrangement joins TRBV28 to TRBJ2-1; D tentatively reads TRBD1 or TRBD2 (5 bases each). The V end lost 8 bases, the J end lost 5 bases, and 10 bases lay between the germline ends. Germline CDR1 and CDR2: MDHEN and SYDVKM. The CDR3 consists of 12 residues. DNA for the CDR3: TGTGCCAGCCACACGGGGCACAATGAGCAGTTCTTC. It codes for CASHTGHNEQFF. The variable domain in full, completed from reference TRBV28 and TRBJ2-1, reads DVKVTQSSRYLVKRTGEKVFLECVQDMDHENMFWYRQDPGLGLRLIYFSYDVKMKEKGDIPEGYSVSREKKERFSLILESASTNQTSMYLCASHTGHNEQFFGPGTRLTVL.

CDR3 coding DNA: TGCAGTGCGGGTTTCTACGAGCAGTACTTC. Translation gives CSAGFYEQYF. The rearrangement joins TRBV20-1 to TRBJ2-7; no clear D gene. Germline V CDR1 and CDR2: DFQATT, SNEGSKA (reference sequence). V gave up 6 bases and J gave up 3 bases, with 6 bases separating them. This CDR3 spans 10 amino acids.

The gene calls are TRBV28 and TRBJ1-2; tentative D call: TRBD1 (6 bases). Germline CDR1 reads MDHEN; CDR2 reads SYDVKM. CDR3 length equals 13 residues. Trimming took 3 bases from V and 4 from J, leaving 9 bases between them. The CDR3 DNA follows: TGTGCCAGCAGTTTTGGGGGGCGCTATGGCTACACCTTC. It yields the protein CASSFGGRYGYTF.

The CDR3 reads CASSPGTAGGYTF. The CDR3 DNA reads TGCGCCAGCAGCCCCGGGACAGCCGGCGGCTACACCTTC. The chain is built from TRBV5-1 and TRBJ1-2; TRBD1 matches 7 bases. Germline CDR1 reads SGHRS; CDR2 reads YFSETQ. The length of the CDR3 is 13 residues. Trimming at V came to 4 bases and at J to 8 bases, leaving 8 bases not matched to a gene.

The genes are TRBV28 and TRBJ2-5; 8 bases agree with TRBD1. The V gene end was trimmed by 6 bases and the J gene end by 1 base; junction bases not matched to a gene: 1. This CDR3 has 13 amino acids. Germline V gives CDR1 MDHEN, CDR2 SYDVKM. The CDR3 DNA follows: TGTGCCAGCAGCGGACAGGGCCAAGAGACCCAGTACTTC. This codes for CASSGQGQETQYF.

The chain couples TRBV25-1 to TRBJ1-4; no firm D call. Looked up from germline, CDR1 is MGHDK and CDR2 is SYGVNS. The CDR3 length is 13 residues. V dropped 0 bases and J dropped 14 bases, with 13 bases sitting between them. CDR3 residues: CASSEYPGFWLFF. CDR3 DNA: TGTGCCAGCAGTGAATATCCGGGGTTCTGGCTGTTTTTT.

This clone appeared a single time. The identical CDR3 is also encoded by other nucleotide sequences in the sample. This CDR3 reads CASSPGSTDTQYF. CDR3 DNA: TGTGCCAGCTCACCTGGGTCCACAGATACGCAGTATTTT. The chain couples TRBV18 to TRBJ2-3; D ambiguous. The ends were cut back, 3 bases at V and 2 bases at J, with 6 bases in the middle. Germline CDR1 is KGHSH and CDR2 is LQKENI. The CDR3 has 13 residues.

The chain couples TRBV25-1 to TRBJ2-7; perhaps TRBD1 as D (5 bases). Deletions cut 7 bases from V and 2 bases from J, with 12 bases between. CDR3 length: 13 amino acids. Germline CDR1 and CDR2: MGHDK and SYGVNS. The CDR3 DNA is TGTGCCAGCATGCTGGCAGGGACCTACGAGCAGTACTTC. It codes for CASMLAGTYEQYF.

V gene TRBV7-9 combines with J gene TRBJ2-1; TRBD1 matches 7 bases. The CDR3 extends over 14 amino acids. The ends lost 5 bases at V and 4 bases at J; junction bases unmatched: 5. Germline CDR1 reads SEHNR; CDR2 reads FQNEAQ (reference sequence). The CDR3: CASSPGTDYNEQFF. For the CDR3, the DNA is TGTGCCAGCAGCCCCGGGACAGATTACAATGAGCAGTTCTTC.

The chain links TRBV10-1 to TRBJ2-7, with D tentatively TRBD1 (5 bases). Germline V lookup: CDR1 WNHNN, CDR2 SYGVQD (reference sequence). This CDR3 spans 17 amino acids. Trimming left V 6 bases short and J 7 bases short, with 28 bases between. DNA of the CDR3: TGCGCCAGCAGCAACGTCCCAGGCCTGAGCCGGGCAGGGGAGCAGTACTTC. This sequence encodes CASSNVPGLSRAGEQYF.

This chain connects TRBV5-1 to TRBJ2-2; D remains unclear. The CDR3 loop spans 16 amino acids. Germline loops: CDR1 SGHRS, CDR2 YFSETQ. Between the trimmed V and J ends, which lost 4 bases and 4 bases, there was a span of 17 bases. CDR3 protein: CASSVLSADPTGELFF. The CDR3 DNA reads as TGCGCCAGCAGCGTTTTGAGCGCCGACCCCACCGGGGAGCTGTTTTTT.

The rearrangement links TRBV7-6 to TRBJ2-5, with a tentative D call TRBD2 (7 bases). V shed 3 bases and J shed 2 bases, with 16 bases lying between them. The CDR3 extends over 16 amino acids. Germline lookup yields CDR1 SGHVS and CDR2 FNYEAQ. The CDR3 DNA sequence: TGTGCCAGCAGCTTGGGGGGGGGCGGAACTCAAGAGACCCAGTACTTC. It yields the protein CASSLGGGGTQETQYF.

The V gene is TRBV19, the J gene TRBJ1-4; TRBD1 aligns across 8 bases. The germline V gene has CDR1 LNHDA and CDR2 SQIVND (reference sequence). This CDR3 region has 18 residues. With V trimmed by 0 bases and J by 6 bases, 12 bases remained unmatched. CDR3 region: CASSIDRGLARGHEKLFF. The DNA of the CDR3 is TGTGCCAGTAGTATAGATAGGGGATTAGCCAGGGGGCATGAAAAACTGTTTTTT.

The V and J genes are TRBV5-1 and TRBJ2-7; no definite D call. This CDR3 is built from 14 residues. CDR1 and CDR2 (germline): SGHRS, YFSETQ. Between the trimmed V and J ends, which lost 9 bases and 5 bases, there was a span of 21 bases. The CDR3 is CANTTATCNNEQYF. The CDR3 DNA reads TGCGCCAATACAACAGCCACTTGTAACAACGAGCAGTACTTC.

In its sample, this clone was seen once. The rearrangement links TRBV6-1 to TRBJ1-4; 8 nucleotides agree with TRBD1. The V gene end was trimmed by 6 bases and the J gene end by 3 bases; junction bases not matched to a gene: 6. Germline values: CDR1 MNHNS, CDR2 SASEGT. The CDR3 totals 15 residues. The chain's CDR3 is CASRDRVGANEKLFF. CDR3 in DNA: TGTGCCAGCAGGGACAGGGTCGGGGCTAATGAAAAACTGTTTTTT.

The CDR3 spells CASSFGLAGSSYEQYF. The CDR3 DNA reads TGCGCCAGCAGCTTCGGACTAGCGGGGAGCTCCTACGAGCAGTACTTC. V usage is TRBV5-1 and J usage is TRBJ2-7; 12 bases fit TRBD2. V lost 2 bases to trimming and J lost 0 bases; unmatched junction nucleotides: 3. CDR3 size: 16 residues. Germline V gives CDR1 SGHRS, CDR2 YFSETQ.

This chain connects TRBV6-1 to TRBJ1-5, with D unresolved. In germline, CDR1 is MNHNS, CDR2 SASEGT. This CDR3 is built from 14 residues. Trimming cost V 1 base and J 4 bases, with 8 bases left between them. DNA for the CDR3: TGTGCCAGCAGTGAAGGGTACAGAAATCAGCCCCAGCATTTT. This encodes CASSEGYRNQPQHF.

This sequence joins TRBV19 and TRBJ1-1, with 7 bases aligning to TRBD1. The CDR3 contains 15 residues. V lost 6 bases to trimming and J lost 1 base; unmatched junction nucleotides: 8. Germline V gives CDR1 LNHDA, CDR2 SQIVND (reference sequence). CDR3 loop: CASRHHRGPNTEAFF. CDR3 coding DNA: TGTGCCAGTAGACACCACAGGGGACCGAACACTGAAGCTTTCTTT.

The gene calls are TRBV28 and TRBJ2-7; no reliable D call. The germline gives CDR1 MDHEN, CDR2 SYDVKM. V dropped 6 bases and J dropped 0 bases, with 12 bases sitting between them. The CDR3 spans 14 residues. The CDR3 loop reads CASRGGTYSYEQYF. The DNA for the CDR3 is TGTGCCAGCAGGGGCGGTACGTACTCCTACGAGCAGTACTTC.

CDR3 residues: CASSLVGATEAFF. For the CDR3, the DNA is TGTGCCAGCAGCCTGGTGGGGGCCACTGAAGCTTTCTTT. V is TRBV6-1 and J is TRBJ1-1, with D possibly matching TRBD1 (6 bases). The CDR3 runs to 13 residues. In germline, CDR1 is MNHNS, CDR2 SASEGT. With 6 bases removed from V and 4 bases from J, the gap between germline ends came to 12 bases.

The J gene is TRBJ2-5, the V gene TRBV6-1; a weak D match, TRBD2 (7 bases). CDR3 size: 16 residues. V lost 4 bases to trimming and J lost 4 bases, with 19 bases between them. Looked up from germline, CDR1 is MNHNS and CDR2 is SASEGT. CDR3 residues: CASSGRGGRQRETQYF. In nucleotides, the CDR3 is TGTGCCAGCAGTGGCAGGGGAGGGCGGCAAAGAGAGACCCAGTACTTC.

This chain uses TRBV7-2 with TRBJ2-6; D assignment may be TRBD1 or TRBD2 (6 bases each). Trimming removed 3 bases from V and 2 bases from J, with 14 bases in between. Per germline, CDR1 SGHTA and CDR2 FQGNSA. CDR3 length: 17 residues. The CDR3 DNA sequence: TGTGCCAGCAGCTTTAGGGGGGCGCCTACTGGGGCCAACGTCCTGACTTTC. Amino acid sequence: CASSFRGAPTGANVLTF.